What follows are 26 T cell receptor beta chains derived from one specimen sequenced in a study of blood T cell repertoires in COVID-19 (TCRdb year 2020). Library preparation used the immunoSEQ multiplex PCR assay. TCRdb carries this immuneACCESS record with in-frame sequences only. Its versions omit some clonotypes, under half of them owing to an unresolved V gene in the studies checked, with the rest unexplained. Across this sample there are tens of thousands of clones, with 65% to 85% seen only once. The ten top clones hold less than 55% of the sample. Specimen: peripheral blood. These receptors were collected from a woman of 80 years or more with active or convalescent COVID-19.

The chain is built from TRBV19 and TRBJ2-6; D not resolved. Trimming took off 5 bases at V and 0 bases at J, with 8 bases between the two ends. The CDR3 has 15 amino acids. The V gene's germline CDR1 is LNHDA and CDR2 SQIVND (reference sequence). The CDR3 protein is CASSPGTSGANVLTF. CDR3 coding DNA: TGTGCCAGTAGTCCAGGTACCTCTGGGGCCAACGTCCTGACTTTC.

The J gene is TRBJ1-1, the V gene TRBV10-3; 9 positions agree with TRBD1. Germline CDR1 ENHRY, CDR2 SYGVKD. The V gene end was trimmed by 11 bases and the J gene end by 6 bases; junction bases not matched to a gene: 10. This CDR3 is built from 13 residues. The DNA for the CDR3 is TGTGCCTCTTCCCCGGGACAGGGTGCTGAAGCTTTCTTT. Its translation: CASSPGQGAEAFF.

This sequence joins TRBV5-4 and TRBJ1-1; 8 nucleotides match TRBD1. Germline CDR1 SGHNT, CDR2 YYREEE (reference sequence). V lost 4 bases, J lost 5 bases, and 1 base stayed unmatched. The CDR3 extends over 12 amino acids. Here the CDR3 DNA reads TGTGCCAGCAGCCGACAGGGGACTGAAGCTTTCTTT. It translates to CASSRQGTEAFF.

The genes are TRBV18 and TRBJ2-1; 10 bases are a match to TRBD2. Germline V gene data show CDR1 as KGHSH and CDR2 as LQKENI. The CDR3 sequence is 15 residues long. J lost 7 bases, V lost 2 bases, and 5 bases had no gene match. This chain's CDR3 is CASSPALAGPNEQFF. CDR3 DNA sequence: TGTGCCAGCTCACCAGCACTAGCGGGGCCAAATGAGCAGTTCTTC.

V is TRBV9 and J is TRBJ1-2, with 10 positions matching TRBD1. The CDR3 contains 13 residues. The germline V gene encodes CDR1 SGDLS and CDR2 YYNGEE. V shed 4 bases and J 6 bases; nucleotides not matched to a gene: 3. The CDR3 coding sequence is TGTGCCAGCAGCAAAGGGACAGGGGATGGCTACACCTTC. Residues: CASSKGTGDGYTF.

This chain joins TRBV30 and TRBJ1-5; D is ambiguous. CDR3 size: 13 residues. Trimming left V 5 bases short and J 7 bases short, with 15 bases between. CDR1 and CDR2 (germline): GTSNPN, SVGIG (reference sequence). CDR3 loop: CAWDLAVGQPQHF. DNA for the CDR3: TGTGCCTGGGATCTAGCCGTCGGCCAGCCCCAGCATTTT.

This clone came up a few times. V and J are TRBV6-1 and TRBJ1-2; TRBD1 might be the D (6 bases). The germline V gene has CDR1 MNHNS and CDR2 SASEGT. The CDR3 loop spans 12 amino acids. The ends were cut back, 2 bases at V and 6 bases at J, with 7 bases in the middle. CDR3 residues: CASSEWGHGYTF. DNA for the CDR3: TGTGCCAGCAGTGAATGGGGGCATGGCTACACCTTC.

The V and J genes are TRBV6-6 and TRBJ2-1, with TRBD1 matching over 11 bases. Trimming at V came to 7 bases and at J to 8 bases, leaving 4 bases not matched to a gene. Per germline, CDR1 MNHNY and CDR2 SVGAGI (reference sequence). The CDR3 covers 13 residues. The CDR3, as DNA: TGTGCCAGCACCGGACAGGGGGCCGATGAGCAGTTCTTC. Its translation: CASTGQGADEQFF.

The V gene is TRBV2, the J gene TRBJ1-1, with D perhaps matching TRBD1 (6 bases). Germline CDR1 and CDR2: SNHLY and FYNNEI. V shed 3 bases and J shed 8 bases, with 16 bases lying between them. This CDR3 comprises 14 residues. CDR3 nucleotide sequence: TGTGCCAGCAGTGATTTAGGGGGTGCCGCCGAAGCTTTCTTT. Translation gives CASSDLGGAAEAFF.

The chain links TRBV7-2 to TRBJ2-3; D is undetermined. The V gene lost 5 bases and the J gene lost 6 bases, with 18 bases spanning the gap. In germline, CDR1 is SGHTA, CDR2 FQGNSA. The CDR3 sequence is 15 residues long. CDR3 in amino acids: CASSLLNSGSDTQYF. The CDR3, as DNA: TGTGCCAGCAGCCTTCTAAACAGTGGATCGGATACGCAGTATTTT.

The chain joins TRBV25-1 to TRBJ1-1; no clear D. V shed 6 bases and J shed 5 bases, with 16 bases lying between them. The CDR3 sequence is 14 residues long. The V gene's germline CDR1 is MGHDK and CDR2 SYGVNS. This chain's CDR3 is CASSHALGGTEAFF. The CDR3 DNA reads as TGTGCCAGCAGCCACGCCTTGGGAGGAACTGAAGCTTTCTTT.

CDR3 DNA: TGTGCCAGTTCCACCGGGACAGGGATCACCGGGGAGCTGTTTTTT. Protein product: CASSTGTGITGELFF. The chain carries TRBV19 and TRBJ2-2; 9 nucleotides line up with TRBD1. J gave up 4 bases and V 8 bases, and 8 bases lay outside the gene matches. The CDR3 is made up of 15 amino acids. CDR1 and CDR2 from the germline V gene are LNHDA and SQIVND (reference sequence).

This clone was detected a few times. The genes are TRBV28 and TRBJ1-2; D is uncertain. This CDR3 is built from 15 residues. Germline-derived CDR1 and CDR2 are MDHEN and SYDVKM. The V end was cut by 2 bases, the J end by 4 bases, with 14 bases between. CDR3 nucleotides: TGTGCCAGCAGTTTAGAGGCCACTCCCATCTATGGCTACACCTTC. Its translation is CASSLEATPIYGYTF.

The V gene is TRBV19, the J gene TRBJ1-5; the D gene is possibly TRBD1 (5 bases). Trimming pared 1 base from V and 3 bases from J, leaving 16 bases between. The CDR3 spans 17 residues. Germline CDR1 LNHDA, CDR2 SQIVND (reference sequence). Here the CDR3 reads CASSIGIGGAFNQPQHF. CDR3 in DNA: TGTGCCAGTAGTATAGGCATCGGAGGGGCGTTCAATCAGCCCCAGCATTTT.

Note on this clone: The junction does not match germline at one end; this may be a read error. The chain joins TRBV28 to TRBJ1-1; 7 bases map to TRBD1. The V gene's germline CDR1 is MDHEN and CDR2 SYDVKM. CDR3 size: 11 residues. The CDR3 is CASSPDRDPLF. The CDR3 DNA reads TGTGCCAGCAGTCCTGACAGGGACCCTCTTTTT.

This chain uses TRBV2 with TRBJ2-4; 7 nucleotides agree with TRBD1. The CDR3 sequence is 14 residues long. After removal of 6 bases from V and 6 bases from J, the junction contained 8 bases not matched to a gene. Germline CDR1 reads SNHLY; CDR2 reads FYNNEI. CDR3 nucleotides: TGTGCCAGCAGACCACAGGGGCCAGGAAACATTCAGTACTTC. Translation: CASRPQGPGNIQYF.

This clone has more than one count but fewer than ten. This chain joins TRBV2 and TRBJ1-2; D possibly corresponds to TRBD1 (5 bases). Between the trimmed V and J ends, which lost 7 bases and 8 bases, there was a span of 20 bases. The V gene's germline CDR1 is SNHLY and CDR2 FYNNEI. This CDR3 comprises 14 residues. The CDR3 DNA is TGTGCCAGCAATTCCGCCCAGGGATTAGTAGGCTACACCTTC. This codes for CASNSAQGLVGYTF.

This chain uses TRBV19 with TRBJ2-5, with 9 positions matching TRBD1. This CDR3 is 15 amino acids long. V was clipped by 5 bases and J by 1 base; unmatched bases: 5. Germline V gene sequence: CDR1 LNHDA, CDR2 SQIVND (reference sequence). The CDR3 DNA reads as TGTGCCAGTAGTCCGGGACAGGGTCCCCAAGAGACCCAGTACTTC. Amino acids: CASSPGQGPQETQYF.

This clone was found a few times. V gene TRBV28 combines with J gene TRBJ1-4, with 9 bases fitting TRBD1. After removal of 6 bases from V and 1 base from J, the junction contained 12 bases not matched to a gene. The CDR3 is made up of 18 amino acids. Per the germline V gene, CDR1 is MDHEN and CDR2 is SYDVKM. CDR3 sequence reads: CASREDRGTWGTNEKLFF. As DNA, the CDR3 is TGTGCCAGCAGGGAGGACAGGGGTACCTGGGGAACTAATGAAAAACTGTTTTTT.

This clone was seen a single time. DNA of the CDR3: TGTGCCAGCAGCTTGGCCGGACTAGCTTCTAGCGAGCAGTACTTC. It specifies CASSLAGLASSEQYF. The chain joins TRBV11-2 to TRBJ2-7, with 8 bases that match TRBD2. This CDR3 is built from 15 residues. Germline assignment: CDR1 SGHAT and CDR2 FQNNGV. V lost 3 bases and J lost 6; bases outside the gene matches: 10.

J is TRBJ2-7 and V is TRBV5-8, with 12 bases identical to TRBD2. CDR1 is SGHTS, CDR2 YDEGEE, per germline. Trimming cost V 3 bases and J 2 bases; bases outside gene matches: 9. The CDR3 loop spans 17 amino acids. The CDR3 sequence is CASSWTVTSGGTYEQYF. CDR3 coding DNA: TGTGCCAGCAGCTGGACAGTGACTAGCGGGGGAACCTACGAGCAGTACTTC.

The rearrangement joins TRBV7-2 to TRBJ2-7; D remains ambiguous. CDR1 and CDR2 (germline): SGHTA, FQGNSA. The CDR3 is 11 amino acids. V was trimmed by 2 bases and J by 6 bases, leaving 5 bases between them. The CDR3 region is CASSLSFEQYF. CDR3 DNA: TGTGCCAGCAGCTTATCTTTCGAGCAGTACTTC.

V gene TRBV28 combines with J gene TRBJ1-1, with 7 bases aligning to TRBD1. The V gene end was trimmed by 2 bases and the J gene end by 7 bases; junction bases not matched to a gene: 10. This CDR3 is built from 15 residues. Germline CDR1 reads MDHEN; CDR2 reads SYDVKM. The CDR3 DNA is TGTGCCAGCAGTTTAACCGAAAGGGGGCGTGGTGAAGCTTTCTTT. Translating it yields CASSLTERGRGEAFF.

The J gene is TRBJ1-1, the V gene TRBV29-1; TRBD1 is a possible D gene (6 bases). The CDR3 contains 13 residues. Trimming left V 7 bases short and J 8 bases short, with 20 bases between. Germline V lookup: CDR1 SQVTM, CDR2 ANQGSEA. CDR3 in DNA: TGCAGCGCTGGGGACACAGGGCACCTAGAAGCTTTCTTT. Encoded protein: CSAGDTGHLEAFF.

The chain is built from TRBV6-5 and TRBJ1-6; D is unresolved. The CDR3 runs to 15 residues. V gave up 0 bases and J gave up 7 bases, with 10 bases separating them. Germline V gene data show CDR1 as MNHEY and CDR2 as SVGAGI. The CDR3: CASSYSRTGNSPLHF. CDR3 sequence (DNA): TGTGCCAGCAGTTACTCTAGGACGGGGAATTCACCCCTCCACTTT.

Details on this clone: Other DNA sequences in the same sample also yield this CDR3. CDR3 in amino acids: CASSFQGNSPLHF. DNA of the CDR3: TGTGCCAGCAGTTTCCAGGGTAATTCACCCCTCCACTTT. The chain couples TRBV12-3 or TRBV12-4 to TRBJ1-6; maybe TRBD1 (5 bases). The CDR3 contains 13 residues. Trimming left V 3 bases short and J 6 bases short, with 6 bases between.